This is a list of T cell receptor beta chains from one sample in a study of identical twins. One entry per CDR3 protein, called by TCRdb with MiXCR from the 5' RACE reads. The sample includes hundreds of thousands of distinct CDR3 sequences, roughly 7.5% of them seen just once. The sample also formed part of further work on yellow fever vaccine responses in identical twins.

Sequenced sample: memory (CD45RO+) T cells sorted from blood. The receptors were gathered from a woman aged 18 to 35 in good health. The CDR3 runs from the conserved cysteine through the conserved F or W. D genes are given only for firm matches. Rows give clone size only sometimes, using once, few, many, or a class for an expanded clone.

j_call | v_call | clone_size | d_call | cdr3_aa | cdr3_nt
TRBJ2-1 | TRBV2 | many | TRBD2 | CASIPLGREDLSSYNEQFF | TGTGCCAGCATCCCCTTGGGGCGGGAGGACCTGAGCTCCTACAATGAGCAGTTCTTC
TRBJ2-1 | TRBV7-9 | many | TRBD1 | CASSTQGIEQFF | TGTGCCAGCAGCACACAGGGGATTGAGCAGTTCTTC
TRBJ2-3 | TRBV11-2 | few | . | CASSLVYPDTQYF | TGTGCCAGCAGCTTAGTTTATCCAGATACGCAGTATTTT
TRBJ2-1 | TRBV6-1 | . | TRBD1 | CASRGLYNLGTGNREQFF | TGTGCCAGCAGGGGCCTCTATAACCTCGGGACAGGAAACCGTGAGCAGTTCTTC
TRBJ2-7 | TRBV5-6 | few | TRBD2 | CASSLLVRRGVYEQYF | TGTGCCAGCAGCTTGCTTGTTCGGCGGGGGGTCTACGAGCAGTACTTC
TRBJ2-7 | TRBV6-5 | . | TRBD1 | CASSYKDRGIYEQYF | TGTGCCAGCAGTTACAAGGACAGGGGTATCTACGAGCAGTACTTC
TRBJ2-4 | TRBV27 | few | TRBD1 | CASSPSTGVQYF | TGTGCCAGCAGTCCCTCGACAGGGGTTCAGTACTTC
TRBJ2-1 | TRBV24-1 | . | . | CATSDTPGLQYNEQFF | TGTGCCACCAGTGATACACCGGGACTGCAGTACAATGAGCAGTTCTTC
TRBJ2-2 | TRBV5-1 | many | . | CASSLEVPNTGELFF | TGCGCCAGCAGCTTGGAGGTCCCCAACACCGGGGAGCTGTTTTTT
TRBJ2-3 | TRBV14 | few | . | CASSQRLAASTDTQYF | TGTGCCAGCAGCCAAAGGCTAGCAGCTAGCACAGATACGCAGTATTTT
TRBJ2-3 | TRBV29-1 | many | . | CSAPAGSRSANTDTQYF | TGCAGCGCTCCCGCCGGTAGCAGGTCGGCGAACACAGATACGCAGTATTTT
TRBJ1-2 | TRBV2 | many | . | CASSEGAHFYGYTF | TGTGCCAGCAGTGAGGGAGCGCACTTCTATGGCTACACCTTC
TRBJ2-5 | TRBV11-2 | few | TRBD2 | CASNPPAGGSMGETQYF | TGTGCCAGCAACCCCCCGGCGGGAGGGTCGATGGGGGAGACCCAGTACTTC
TRBJ2-3 | TRBV6-4 | many | . | CASSDGGHTDTQYF | TGTGCCAGCAGTGACGGGGGACACACAGATACGCAGTATTTT
TRBJ1-2 | TRBV19 | few | TRBD1 | CASSTGTGGPGYTF | TGTGCCAGTAGTACTGGGACAGGGGGCCCTGGCTACACCTTC